These 9 T cell receptor beta chains came from one sample sequenced in a study of T cells in Graves' hyperthyroidism and ophthalmopathy. Researchers amplified the TCR beta CDR3 regions from RNA transcripts. The study used the HTBI primer set for a first-round RT-PCR of the TCR CDR3. TCRdb processed the multiplex PCR reads anew with MiXCR; each CDR3 protein has one entry. The sample records about 410,000 distinct CDR3 sequences, roughly 14% being singletons. The sample consisted of blood. These receptors were collected from a young man with Graves' ophthalmopathy.

The chain joins TRBV6-2 or TRBV6-3 to TRBJ1-4; 7 nucleotides align to TRBD1. After removal of 7 bases from V and 8 bases from J, the junction contained 10 bases not matched to a gene. CDR3 size: 14 residues. Germline V lookup: CDR1 MNHEY, CDR2 SVGEGT. CDR3 loop: CASTSGQAGEKLFF. DNA of the CDR3: TGTGCCAGCACCTCCGGACAGGCGGGGGAAAAACTGTTTTTT.

The J gene is TRBJ2-5, the V gene TRBV25-1, with 10 bases aligning to TRBD1. V trimming: 3 bases; J trimming: 3 bases; junction bases outside the gene matches: 1. Germline V gene sequence: CDR1 MGHDK, CDR2 SYGVNS. The CDR3 has 14 residues. Here the CDR3 DNA reads TGTGCCAGCAGTGAGGGACAGGGGAAAGAGACCCAGTACTTC. It codes for CASSEGQGKETQYF.

This clonotype has just a few counts. V usage is TRBV6-2 or TRBV6-3 and J usage is TRBJ2-7; possibly TRBD1 or TRBD2 for D (5 bases each). The CDR3 is 12 residues long. V shed 8 bases and J shed 2 bases, with 10 bases lying between them. Germline V CDR1 and CDR2: MNHEY, SVGEGT. The CDR3 loop is CASGDGTYEQYF. In DNA form, the CDR3 reads TGTGCCAGCGGGGACGGAACCTACGAGCAGTACTTC.

In its sample, this clonotype was seen many times. This rearrangement joins TRBV29-1 to TRBJ2-3; no reliable D call. The V gene lost 6 bases and the J gene lost 0 bases, with 10 bases spanning the gap. The V gene's germline CDR1 is SQVTM and CDR2 ANQGSEA. This CDR3 region has 13 residues. Here the CDR3 DNA reads TGCAGCGTGGTGGACGCTAGCACAGATACGCAGTATTTT. Amino acid sequence: CSVVDASTDTQYF.

The rearrangement uses TRBV6-9 and TRBJ2-2; tentatively, D is TRBD2 (6 bases). The CDR3 consists of 13 residues. Germline CDR1 and CDR2: MNHGY and SVAAGI. V was clipped by 7 bases and J by 4 bases, with 10 bases between them. For the CDR3, the DNA is TGTGCCAGCAAACTAGCTGGCACCGGGGAGCTGTTTTTT. Translating it yields CASKLAGTGELFF.

At least ten counts were recorded for this clonotype. The chain joins TRBV29-1 to TRBJ1-2; no definite D call. Germline V gene sequence: CDR1 SQVTM, CDR2 ANQGSEA. The CDR3 runs to 12 residues. V lost 0 bases and J lost 8, with 10 bases in between. The CDR3 spells CSVEDELRGYTF. Written as DNA, the CDR3 is TGCAGCGTTGAAGATGAATTACGAGGCTACACCTTC.

This clonotype was seen ten or more times. The chain joins TRBV6-5 to TRBJ2-3; D is perhaps TRBD2 (6 bases). The CDR3 has 16 residues. V dropped 0 bases and J dropped 2 bases, with 12 bases sitting between them. Germline lookup yields CDR1 MNHEY and CDR2 SVGAGI. The CDR3 sequence: CASSYSIIAVTDTQYF. As DNA, the CDR3 is TGTGCCAGCAGTTACTCGATAATAGCGGTCACAGATACGCAGTATTTT.

This clonotype was picked up many times. The chain carries TRBV7-3 and TRBJ2-1; perhaps D is TRBD1 or TRBD2 (5 bases each). This CDR3 spans 16 amino acids. Germline values: CDR1 SGHTA, CDR2 FQGTGA. V was clipped by 1 base and J by 0 bases, with 10 bases between them. CDR3 in amino acids: CASSLKAGSSYNEQFF. As DNA, the CDR3 is TGTGCCAGCAGCTTAAAGGCAGGGAGCTCCTACAATGAGCAGTTCTTC.

This clonotype was counted a single time. This chain joins TRBV19 and TRBJ1-1; D unresolved. CDR1 and CDR2 (germline): LNHDA, SQIVND (reference sequence). This CDR3 contains 13 residues. V lost 3 bases and J 1 base, leaving 6 bases between the germline ends. The CDR3 DNA sequence: TGTGCCAGTAGTATTGAAAAGAACACTGAAGCTTTCTTT. Translating gives CASSIEKNTEAFF.